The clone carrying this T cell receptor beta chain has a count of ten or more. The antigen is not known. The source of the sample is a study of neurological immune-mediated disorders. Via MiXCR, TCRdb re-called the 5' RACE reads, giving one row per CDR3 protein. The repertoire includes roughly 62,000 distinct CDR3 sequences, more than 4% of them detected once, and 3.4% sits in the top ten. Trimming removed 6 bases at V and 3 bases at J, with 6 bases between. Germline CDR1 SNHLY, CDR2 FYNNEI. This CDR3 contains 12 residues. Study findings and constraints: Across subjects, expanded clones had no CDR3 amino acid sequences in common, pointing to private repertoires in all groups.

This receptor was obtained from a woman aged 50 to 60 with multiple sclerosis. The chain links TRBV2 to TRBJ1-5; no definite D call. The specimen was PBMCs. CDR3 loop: CASRQLNQPQHF. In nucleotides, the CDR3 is TGTGCCAGCAGGCAACTCAATCAGCCCCAGCATTTT.